The entry below describes one T cell receptor beta chain. The data derive from a study of blood T cell repertoires in COVID-19. TCRdb's table, derived via immunoSEQ multiplex PCR, lists solely in-frame clones and lacks some. The sample lists just over 650,000 clones; 85% to 90% were seen once. This CDR3 is built from 12 residues. Germline-derived CDR1 and CDR2 are PRHDT and FYEKMQ (reference sequence). Trimming pared 6 bases from V and 10 bases from J, leaving 15 bases between. This sequence joins TRBV13 and TRBJ1-1; D remains unclear. This TCR was recovered from a woman in her late teens or twenties with acute or convalescent COVID-19. The specimen sequenced was peripheral blood. DNA of the CDR3: TGTGCCAGCAGTAATCACAAAACCCCAGCTTTCTTT. Protein sequence: CASSNHKTPAFF.